This TCR beta chain emerged from a study of OX40 agonist ivuxolimab in advanced cancers. Study findings and constraints: The work left the antigen specificity of expanded peripheral T cells undetermined. Several nonresponders also turned out to have low normalized T-cell clonal expansion.

The germline V gene has CDR1 SGHRS and CDR2 YFSETQ. This CDR3 has 14 amino acids. Trimming removed 0 bases from V and 4 bases from J, with 11 bases in between. With autoimmune disease history or systemic immunosuppression, patients were excluded. As to this clone: Its antigen is as yet unknown.

Data came from immunoSEQ multiplex PCR; TCRdb stores just in-frame clones and leaves some out. The sample consists of over 50,000 clones, under 85% of them appearing once. The sample in question was CD4+ or CD8+ T cells sorted from blood, obtained in a trial of the OX40 agonist ivuxolimab. This TCR derives from an adult with an advanced solid tumor such as melanoma, head and neck, liver or kidney cancer. The genes are TRBV5-1 and TRBJ2-7; weak D call: TRBD2 (6 bases). The CDR3 protein is CASSLAGVGYEQYF. The CDR3 nucleotides are TGCGCCAGCAGCTTGGCGGGGGTTGGGTACGAGCAGTACTTC.